This is a list of T cell receptor beta chains from one sample in a study of T-cell reconstitution after alpha-beta-depleted transplantation in children. Using its own MiXCR run on the PCR reads, TCRdb lists one record per CDR3 protein. The sample gives approximately 210,000 distinct CDR3 sequences, approximately 17% of which show up once; roughly two fifths is in the top ten. The sample here was PBMCs, mostly from graft donor cells, taken 360 days after TCRalphabeta/CD19-depleted stem cell transplant. These receptors were obtained from a male patient aged 2 to 10 who had a stem cell transplant for acute lymphoblastic leukemia, so the T cells may come from the graft donor. Both conserved end residues are part of each CDR3. A D gene is named only where the DNA matches it firmly. Rows may omit the clone size; those that give it use once, few, many or a size class.

CDR3aa: CASSAGGANVLTF
CDR3nt: TGCGCCAGCTCGGCGGGTGGGGCCAACGTCCTGACTTTC
v_gene: TRBV5-1
j_gene: TRBJ2-6
d_gene: .
abundance: few

CDR3aa: CATSDAGSSHNEQFF
CDR3nt: TGTGCCACCAGTGATGCCGGGTCGAGTCACAATGAGCAGTTCTTC
v_gene: TRBV24-1
j_gene: TRBJ2-1
d_gene: .
abundance: .

CDR3aa: CASSTGLWEDNSPLHF
CDR3nt: TGTGCCAGCTCAACAGGGTTATGGGAAGATAATTCACCCCTCCACTTT
v_gene: TRBV18
j_gene: TRBJ1-6
d_gene: .
abundance: few

CDR3aa: CASSSDSWDGYTF
CDR3nt: TGTGCCAGCAGTTCGGACAGTTGGGATGGCTACACCTTC
v_gene: TRBV6-2/TRBV6-3
j_gene: TRBJ1-2
d_gene: .
abundance: .

CDR3aa: CASSVVGPPNTGELFF
CDR3nt: TGTGCCAGCAGCGTAGTGGGTCCTCCCAACACCGGGGAGCTGTTTTTT
v_gene: TRBV9
j_gene: TRBJ2-2
d_gene: .
abundance: many

CDR3aa: CASSSRQGNYEQYF
CDR3nt: TGTGCCAGCAGCTCCCGACAGGGGAACTACGAGCAGTACTTC
v_gene: TRBV7-9
j_gene: TRBJ2-7
d_gene: TRBD1
abundance: .

CDR3aa: CASSYWSGRSSYNEQFF
CDR3nt: TGTGCCAGCAGTTACTGGAGCGGGAGGAGCTCCTACAATGAGCAGTTCTTC
v_gene: TRBV6-7
j_gene: TRBJ2-1
d_gene: TRBD2
abundance: few

CDR3aa: CASSQGLGGTEAFF
CDR3nt: TGTGCCAGCAGCCAAGGCCTCGGAGGCACTGAAGCTTTCTTT
v_gene: TRBV3-1
j_gene: TRBJ1-1
d_gene: .
abundance: .

CDR3aa: CASSRGLAGVTGELFF
CDR3nt: TGCGCCAGCAGCCGAGGACTAGCGGGAGTAACCGGGGAGCTGTTTTTT
v_gene: TRBV5-1
j_gene: TRBJ2-2
d_gene: TRBD2
abundance: .

CDR3aa: CAISWDRTTISYEQYF
CDR3nt: TGTGCCATCAGTTGGGACAGGACGACCATCTCCTACGAGCAGTACTTC
v_gene: TRBV10-3
j_gene: TRBJ2-7
d_gene: TRBD1
abundance: .

CDR3aa: CASNLIGEQYF
CDR3nt: TGTGCCAGCAACCTCATCGGCGAGCAGTACTTC
v_gene: TRBV11-2
j_gene: TRBJ2-7
d_gene: .
abundance: .

CDR3aa: CASSFAHEQFF
CDR3nt: TGTGCCAGCAGCTTTGCCCATGAGCAGTTCTTC
v_gene: TRBV11-2
j_gene: TRBJ2-1
d_gene: .
abundance: few

CDR3aa: CATSRDREAFTDTQYF
CDR3nt: TGTGCCACCAGCAGAGATCGAGAAGCTTTCACAGATACGCAGTATTTT
v_gene: TRBV15
j_gene: TRBJ2-3
d_gene: .
abundance: .

CDR3aa: CASSPGPQPNEQYF
CDR3nt: TGCGCCAGCAGCCCGGGACCCCAACCGAACGAGCAGTACTTC
v_gene: TRBV5-1
j_gene: TRBJ2-7
d_gene: .
abundance: .

CDR3aa: CASSRVGRGSSYEQYF
CDR3nt: TGTGCCAGCAGCCGGGTGGGCAGGGGAAGCTCCTACGAGCAGTACTTC
v_gene: TRBV6-1
j_gene: TRBJ2-7
d_gene: .
abundance: .

CDR3aa: CASSLKGLPNYEQYF
CDR3nt: TGTGCCAGCAGCCTTAAGGGGCTTCCTAACTACGAGCAGTACTTC
v_gene: TRBV7-2
j_gene: TRBJ2-7
d_gene: .
abundance: many

CDR3aa: CSVPPRDFSNEQFF
CDR3nt: TGCAGCGTCCCACCCCGGGACTTCTCTAATGAGCAGTTCTTC
v_gene: TRBV29-1
j_gene: TRBJ2-1
d_gene: .
abundance: .

CDR3aa: CASSFNGVGYEQYF
CDR3nt: TGTGCCAGCAGCTTCAACGGGGTTGGCTACGAGCAGTACTTC
v_gene: TRBV7-2
j_gene: TRBJ2-7
d_gene: .
abundance: .

CDR3aa: CASREGKGEQYF
CDR3nt: TGCGCCAGCAGGGAGGGAAAGGGCGAGCAGTACTTC
v_gene: TRBV5-1
j_gene: TRBJ2-7
d_gene: .
abundance: .

CDR3aa: CASSESGWESDTQYF
CDR3nt: TGTGCCAGCAGTGAAAGCGGTTGGGAATCAGATACGCAGTATTTT
v_gene: TRBV25-1
j_gene: TRBJ2-3
d_gene: .
abundance: .

CDR3aa: CASSTAGEYEQYF
CDR3nt: TGTGCCAGCTCTACAGCGGGGGAATACGAGCAGTACTTC
v_gene: TRBV19
j_gene: TRBJ2-7
d_gene: TRBD2
abundance: few

CDR3aa: CASSLTGDTQYF
CDR3nt: TGCGCCAGCAGCTTGACTGGGGATACGCAGTATTTT
v_gene: TRBV5-1
j_gene: TRBJ2-3
d_gene: .
abundance: .

CDR3aa: CASRDRGQGKLFF
CDR3nt: TGTGCCAGCAGAGACAGGGGACAGGGAAAACTGTTTTTT
v_gene: TRBV12-3/TRBV12-4
j_gene: TRBJ1-4
d_gene: TRBD1
abundance: few

CDR3aa: CSAFQPAGANVLTF
CDR3nt: TGCAGTGCGTTCCAGCCAGCTGGGGCCAACGTCCTGACTTTC
v_gene: TRBV20-1
j_gene: TRBJ2-6
d_gene: .
abundance: .

CDR3aa: CASSPSGGDEQYF
CDR3nt: TGTGCCAGCAGCCCGAGCGGGGGAGACGAGCAGTACTTC
v_gene: TRBV9
j_gene: TRBJ2-7
d_gene: TRBD2
abundance: .

CDR3aa: CASRPDRVHNSPLHF
CDR3nt: TGTGCCAGCAGGCCCGACAGGGTGCATAATTCACCCCTCCACTTT
v_gene: TRBV2
j_gene: TRBJ1-6
d_gene: TRBD1
abundance: .

CDR3aa: CSVTRILTDTQYF
CDR3nt: TGCAGCGTAACTAGGATACTCACAGATACGCAGTATTTT
v_gene: TRBV29-1
j_gene: TRBJ2-3
d_gene: .
abundance: .

CDR3aa: CASSLSQQGSAQPQHF
CDR3nt: TGTGCCAGCAGTTTAAGTCAACAGGGGAGCGCTCAGCCCCAGCATTTT
v_gene: TRBV12-3/TRBV12-4
j_gene: TRBJ1-5
d_gene: TRBD1
abundance: .

CDR3aa: CAISITVQGGGTYNEQFF
CDR3nt: TGTGCCATCAGTATCACCGTCCAGGGGGGGGGGACTTACAATGAGCAGTTCTTC
v_gene: TRBV10-3
j_gene: TRBJ2-1
d_gene: .
abundance: many

CDR3aa: CSVEGISRETQYF
CDR3nt: TGCAGCGTTGAGGGGATATCCAGGGAGACCCAGTACTTC
v_gene: TRBV29-1
j_gene: TRBJ2-5
d_gene: .
abundance: few

CDR3aa: CASSLDRAAGELFF
CDR3nt: TGCGCCAGCAGCTTGGACAGGGCGGCCGGGGAGCTGTTTTTT
v_gene: TRBV5-1
j_gene: TRBJ2-2
d_gene: .
abundance: few

CDR3aa: CASSLGLAGGHNEQFF
CDR3nt: TGTGCCAGCAGCCTGGGACTAGCGGGGGGACACAATGAGCAGTTCTTC
v_gene: TRBV7-2
j_gene: TRBJ2-1
d_gene: TRBD2
abundance: few

CDR3aa: CACRGSTDTQYF
CDR3nt: TGTGCCTGCAGGGGAAGCACAGATACGCAGTATTTT
v_gene: TRBV6-1
j_gene: TRBJ2-3
d_gene: .
abundance: few

CDR3aa: CASSSRELAGDPGELFF
CDR3nt: TGTGCCAGCAGCTCCCGGGAGCTAGCGGGAGATCCCGGGGAGCTGTTTTTT
v_gene: TRBV28
j_gene: TRBJ2-2
d_gene: TRBD2
abundance: few

CDR3aa: CASSLDGTSGRASYEQYF
CDR3nt: TGCGCCAGCAGCTTGGATGGGACTAGCGGGAGGGCCTCCTACGAGCAGTACTTC
v_gene: TRBV5-1
j_gene: TRBJ2-7
d_gene: TRBD2
abundance: .

CDR3aa: CASSSRMGVRATNEKLFF
CDR3nt: TGTGCCAGCAGCAGTCGTATGGGGGTCAGGGCAACTAATGAAAAACTGTTTTTT
v_gene: TRBV28
j_gene: TRBJ1-4
d_gene: .
abundance: .

CDR3aa: CASSQEQGAGQPQHF
CDR3nt: TGCGCCAGCAGCCAAGAACAGGGGGCCGGTCAGCCCCAGCATTTT
v_gene: TRBV4-3
j_gene: TRBJ1-5
d_gene: TRBD1
abundance: .

CDR3aa: CAIRTGQGDQPQHF
CDR3nt: TGTGCCATCAGGACGGGACAGGGGGATCAGCCCCAGCATTTT
v_gene: TRBV10-3
j_gene: TRBJ1-5
d_gene: TRBD1
abundance: few

CDR3aa: CASSFEADSYEQYF
CDR3nt: TGTGCCAGCAGCTTTGAAGCAGACTCCTACGAGCAGTACTTC
v_gene: TRBV7-9
j_gene: TRBJ2-7
d_gene: .
abundance: few

CDR3aa: CASSLGVEQEAFF
CDR3nt: TGTGCCAGCAGCTTAGGGGTAGAACAAGAAGCTTTCTTT
v_gene: TRBV7-9
j_gene: TRBJ1-1
d_gene: .
abundance: .

CDR3aa: CASSLTSEGTQYF
CDR3nt: TGTGCCAGCAGTCTGACTAGTGAGGGTACGCAGTATTTT
v_gene: TRBV12-3/TRBV12-4
j_gene: TRBJ2-3
d_gene: .
abundance: .

CDR3aa: CASCRVNTEAFF
CDR3nt: TGTGCCAGCTGCAGGGTGAACACTGAAGCTTTCTTT
v_gene: TRBV2
j_gene: TRBJ1-1
d_gene: .
abundance: .

CDR3aa: CSARGLAGWNEQFF
CDR3nt: TGCAGTGCTAGAGGACTAGCGGGGTGGAATGAGCAGTTCTTC
v_gene: TRBV20-1
j_gene: TRBJ2-1
d_gene: TRBD2
abundance: few

CDR3aa: CASRPGTGSFSGNTIYF
CDR3nt: TGTGCCAGCAGGCCCGGGACAGGGAGCTTCTCTGGAAACACCATATATTTT
v_gene: TRBV12-3/TRBV12-4
j_gene: TRBJ1-3
d_gene: TRBD1
abundance: few

CDR3aa: CASSFGHYQETQYF
CDR3nt: TGTGCCAGCAGCTTCGGTCATTACCAAGAGACCCAGTACTTC
v_gene: TRBV5-5
j_gene: TRBJ2-5
d_gene: .
abundance: .

CDR3aa: CASSFRDSGTEAFF
CDR3nt: TGTGCCAGCAGTTTCCGGGATTCAGGCACTGAAGCTTTCTTT
v_gene: TRBV12-3/TRBV12-4
j_gene: TRBJ1-1
d_gene: .
abundance: few

CDR3aa: CASSLSGDSYNEQFF
CDR3nt: TGTGCCAGCAGTCTGTCCGGGGACTCCTACAATGAGCAGTTCTTC
v_gene: TRBV6-1
j_gene: TRBJ2-1
d_gene: .
abundance: few

CDR3aa: CASSLAGGAEKLFF
CDR3nt: TGCGCCAGCAGCCTAGCAGGAGGGGCTGAAAAACTGTTTTTT
v_gene: TRBV5-1
j_gene: TRBJ1-4
d_gene: .
abundance: .

CDR3aa: CASSLGWDTQYF
CDR3nt: TGTGCCAGCAGCTTAGGTTGGGATACGCAGTATTTT
v_gene: TRBV11-3
j_gene: TRBJ2-3
d_gene: .
abundance: few

CDR3aa: CASSLAVLDSPLHF
CDR3nt: TGTGCCAGCAGCTTAGCAGTATTGGATTCACCCCTCCACTTT
v_gene: TRBV7-9
j_gene: TRBJ1-6
d_gene: .
abundance: few

CDR3aa: CSARGRRVIPTKQYF
CDR3nt: TGCAGTGCTAGAGGCCGTCGGGTAATACCTACGAAGCAGTACTTC
v_gene: TRBV20-1
j_gene: TRBJ2-7
d_gene: .
abundance: .

CDR3aa: CASRRRRVESTDTQYF
CDR3nt: TGTGCCAGCAGGCGCAGGAGGGTGGAGAGCACAGATACGCAGTATTTT
v_gene: TRBV11-2
j_gene: TRBJ2-3
d_gene: .
abundance: .

CDR3aa: CSAREQRGVNEQFF
CDR3nt: TGCAGTGCTAGAGAACAGCGGGGGGTGAATGAGCAGTTCTTC
v_gene: TRBV20-1
j_gene: TRBJ2-1
d_gene: TRBD2
abundance: few

CDR3aa: CSVEGGAAADEQYF
CDR3nt: TGCAGCGTTGAGGGCGGAGCGGCCGCGGACGAGCAGTACTTC
v_gene: TRBV29-1
j_gene: TRBJ2-7
d_gene: .
abundance: .

CDR3aa: CASSHRDMTLSGNTIYF
CDR3nt: TGTGCCAGCAGTCACAGGGATATGACTCTATCTGGAAACACCATATATTTT
v_gene: TRBV12-3/TRBV12-4
j_gene: TRBJ1-3
d_gene: .
abundance: .

CDR3aa: CSVVLILNTEAFF
CDR3nt: TGCAGCGTTGTCCTGATATTGAACACTGAAGCTTTCTTT
v_gene: TRBV29-1
j_gene: TRBJ1-1
d_gene: .
abundance: few

CDR3aa: CASSFQAGGVEELFF
CDR3nt: TGTGCCAGCAGTTTTCAGGCAGGGGGCGTGGAGGAGCTGTTTTTT
v_gene: TRBV12-3/TRBV12-4
j_gene: TRBJ2-2
d_gene: TRBD1
abundance: few

CDR3aa: CASSLVWGEPQYF
CDR3nt: TGCGCCAGCAGCTTGGTGTGGGGGGAGCCGCAGTACTTC
v_gene: TRBV5-1
j_gene: TRBJ2-7
d_gene: .
abundance: few

CDR3aa: CASSEGGASQYF
CDR3nt: TGTGCCAGCAGTGAAGGGGGGGCCTCGCAGTATTTT
v_gene: TRBV6-1
j_gene: TRBJ2-3
d_gene: .
abundance: few